This TCR beta chain derives from a study of control samples from healthy donors and cancer patients. The CDR3 sequence is 14 residues long. The V gene lost 0 bases and the J gene lost 1 base, with 7 bases spanning the gap. Per germline, CDR1 SGHRS and CDR2 YFSETQ. Details on this clone: Other DNA sequences from this sample encode an identical CDR3 as well.

Method: immunoSEQ multiplex PCR; TCRdb's copy keeps in-frame clones and lacks some. The table lists fewer than 200,000 clones, just over 85% of them singletons. Sequencing used blood. The origin of this receptor is a woman aged 25 to 45 in good health. The chain joins TRBV5-1 to TRBJ1-1, with D perhaps TRBD1 (5 bases). CDR3 loop: CASSLGQTNTEAFF. CDR3 coding DNA: TGCGCCAGCAGCTTGGGACAGACGAACACTGAAGCTTTCTTT.